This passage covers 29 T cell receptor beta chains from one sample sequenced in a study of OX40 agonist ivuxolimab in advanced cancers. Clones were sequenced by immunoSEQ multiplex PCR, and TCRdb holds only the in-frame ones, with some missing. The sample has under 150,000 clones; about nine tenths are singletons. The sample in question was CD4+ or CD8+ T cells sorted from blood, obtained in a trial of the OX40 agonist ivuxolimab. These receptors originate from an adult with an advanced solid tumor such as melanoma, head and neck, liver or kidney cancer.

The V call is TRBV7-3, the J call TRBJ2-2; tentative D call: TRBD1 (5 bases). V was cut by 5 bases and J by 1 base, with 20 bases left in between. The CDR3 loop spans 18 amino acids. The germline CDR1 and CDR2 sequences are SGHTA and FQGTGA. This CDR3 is CASSRRPSVQGNTGELFF. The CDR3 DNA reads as TGTGCCAGCAGCCGACGCCCTAGTGTTCAGGGGAACACCGGGGAGCTGTTTTTT.

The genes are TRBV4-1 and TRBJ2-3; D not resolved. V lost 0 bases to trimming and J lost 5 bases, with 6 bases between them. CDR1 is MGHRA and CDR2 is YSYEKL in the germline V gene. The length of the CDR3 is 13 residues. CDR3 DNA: TGCGCCAGCAGCCAAGATCCAGGAGATACGCAGTATTTT. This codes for CASSQDPGDTQYF.

In DNA, the CDR3 is TGTGCCAGCAGCTTCGGACAGAACCAGTGGCCCCAGCATTTT. Its protein product is CASSFGQNQWPQHF. The chain carries TRBV7-6 and TRBJ1-5; tentative D call: TRBD1 (6 bases). The V gene's germline CDR1 is SGHVS and CDR2 FNYEAQ. This CDR3 has 14 amino acids. Trimming took 3 bases from V and 9 from J, leaving 15 bases between them.

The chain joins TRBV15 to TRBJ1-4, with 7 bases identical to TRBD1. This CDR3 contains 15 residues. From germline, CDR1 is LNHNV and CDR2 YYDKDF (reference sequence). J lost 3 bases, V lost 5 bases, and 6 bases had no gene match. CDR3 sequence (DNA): TGTGCCACCAGCGTAGACAGGGCGGCTAATGAAAAACTGTTTTTT. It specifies CATSVDRAANEKLFF.

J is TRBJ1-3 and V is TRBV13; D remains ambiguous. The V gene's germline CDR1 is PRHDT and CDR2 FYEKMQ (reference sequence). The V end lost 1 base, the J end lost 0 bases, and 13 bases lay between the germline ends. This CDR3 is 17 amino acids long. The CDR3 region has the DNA TGTGCCAGCAGCTTAGTAGAAGGGTCTAACTCTGGAAACACCATATATTTT. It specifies CASSLVEGSNSGNTIYF.

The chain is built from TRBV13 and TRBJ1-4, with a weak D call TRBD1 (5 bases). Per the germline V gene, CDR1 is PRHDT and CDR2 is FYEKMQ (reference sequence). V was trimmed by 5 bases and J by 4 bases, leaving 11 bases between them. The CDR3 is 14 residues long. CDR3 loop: CASSRGPVNEKLFF. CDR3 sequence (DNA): TGTGCCAGCAGCCGGGGACCGGTTAATGAAAAACTGTTTTTT. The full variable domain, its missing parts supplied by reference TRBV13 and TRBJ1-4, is AAGVIQSPRHLIKEKRETATLKCYPIPRHDTVYWYQQGPGQDPQFLISFYEKMQSDKGSIPDRFSAQQFSDYHSELNMSSLELGDSALYFCASSRGPVNEKLFFGSGTQLSVL.

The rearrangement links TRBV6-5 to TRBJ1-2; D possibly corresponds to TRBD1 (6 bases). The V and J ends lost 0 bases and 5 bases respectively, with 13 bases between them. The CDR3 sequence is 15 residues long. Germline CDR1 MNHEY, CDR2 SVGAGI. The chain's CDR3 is CASSYSPGAPYGYTF. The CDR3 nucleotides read TGTGCCAGCAGTTACTCTCCGGGGGCTCCTTATGGCTACACCTTC.

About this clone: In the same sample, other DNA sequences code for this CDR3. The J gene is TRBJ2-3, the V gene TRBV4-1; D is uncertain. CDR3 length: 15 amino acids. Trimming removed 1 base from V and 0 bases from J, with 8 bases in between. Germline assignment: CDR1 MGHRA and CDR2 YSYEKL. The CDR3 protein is CASSQAVASTDTQYF. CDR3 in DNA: TGCGCCAGCAGCCAAGCCGTAGCTAGCACAGATACGCAGTATTTT.

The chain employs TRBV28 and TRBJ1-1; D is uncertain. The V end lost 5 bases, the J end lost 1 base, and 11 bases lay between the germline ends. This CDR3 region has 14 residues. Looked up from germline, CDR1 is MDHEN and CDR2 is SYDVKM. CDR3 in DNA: TGTGCCAGCAGTAAGGGAATACAGAACACTGAAGCTTTCTTT. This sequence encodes CASSKGIQNTEAFF.

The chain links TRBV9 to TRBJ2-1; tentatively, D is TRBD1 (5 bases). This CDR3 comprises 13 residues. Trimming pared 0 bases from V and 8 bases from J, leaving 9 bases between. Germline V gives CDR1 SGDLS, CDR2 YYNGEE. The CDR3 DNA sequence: TGTGCCAGCAGCGTAGGCCAGGGTTATGAGCAGTTCTTC. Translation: CASSVGQGYEQFF.

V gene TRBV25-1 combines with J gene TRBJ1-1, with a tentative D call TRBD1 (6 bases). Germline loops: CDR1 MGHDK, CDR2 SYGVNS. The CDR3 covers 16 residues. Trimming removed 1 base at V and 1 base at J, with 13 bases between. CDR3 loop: CASSESQGRGNTEAFF. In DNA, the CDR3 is TGTGCCAGCAGTGAATCGCAGGGGCGTGGGAACACTGAAGCTTTCTTT.

The CDR3 sequence: CASNPIRGVTNTEAFF. The DNA of the CDR3 is TGTGCCAGCAACCCAATCAGGGGGGTTACGAACACTGAAGCTTTCTTT. The chain uses TRBV27 and TRBJ1-1; 7 nucleotides align to TRBD1. From germline, CDR1 is MNHEY and CDR2 SMNVEV (reference sequence). The CDR3 is made up of 16 amino acids. V lost 7 bases, J lost 1 base, and 12 bases stayed unmatched.

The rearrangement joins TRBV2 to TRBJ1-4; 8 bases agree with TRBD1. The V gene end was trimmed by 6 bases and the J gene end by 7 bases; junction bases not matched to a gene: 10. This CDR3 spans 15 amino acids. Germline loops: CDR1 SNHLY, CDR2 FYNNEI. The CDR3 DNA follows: TGTGCCAGCAGCCGCCGGACAGGGATAGGTGAAAAACTGTTTTTT. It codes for CASSRRTGIGEKLFF. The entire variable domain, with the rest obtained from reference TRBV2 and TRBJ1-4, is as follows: EPEVTQTPSHQVTQMGQEVILRCVPISNHLYFYWYRQILGQKVEFLVSFYNNEISEKSEIFDDQFSVERPDGSNFTLKIRSTKLEDSAMYFCASSRRTGIGEKLFFGSGTQLSVL.

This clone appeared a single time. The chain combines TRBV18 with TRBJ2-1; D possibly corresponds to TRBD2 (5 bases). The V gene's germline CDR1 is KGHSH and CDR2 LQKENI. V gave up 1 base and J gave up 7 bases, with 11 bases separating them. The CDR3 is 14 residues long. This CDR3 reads CASSPQGGLNEQFF. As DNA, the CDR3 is TGTGCCAGCTCACCACAGGGTGGACTTAATGAGCAGTTCTTC.

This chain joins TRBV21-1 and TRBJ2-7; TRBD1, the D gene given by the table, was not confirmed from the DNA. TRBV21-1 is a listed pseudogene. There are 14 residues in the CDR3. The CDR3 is CASSSGRGRCEQYF. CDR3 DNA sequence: TGTGCCAGCAGCAGCGGCAGGGGGCGTTGCGAGCAGTACTTC.

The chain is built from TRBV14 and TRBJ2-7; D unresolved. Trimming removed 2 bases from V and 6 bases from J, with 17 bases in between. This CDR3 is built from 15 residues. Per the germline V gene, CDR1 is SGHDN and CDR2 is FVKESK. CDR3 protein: CASSQIPQASSEQYF. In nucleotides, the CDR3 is TGTGCCAGCAGCCAAATTCCCCAGGCGAGCAGCGAGCAGTACTTC.

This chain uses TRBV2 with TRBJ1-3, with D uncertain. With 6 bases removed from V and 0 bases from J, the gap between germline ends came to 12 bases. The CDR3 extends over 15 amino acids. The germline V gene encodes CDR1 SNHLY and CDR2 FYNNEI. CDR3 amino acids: CASSQDGVSGNTIYF. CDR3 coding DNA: TGTGCCAGCAGCCAGGACGGCGTCTCTGGAAACACCATATATTTT.

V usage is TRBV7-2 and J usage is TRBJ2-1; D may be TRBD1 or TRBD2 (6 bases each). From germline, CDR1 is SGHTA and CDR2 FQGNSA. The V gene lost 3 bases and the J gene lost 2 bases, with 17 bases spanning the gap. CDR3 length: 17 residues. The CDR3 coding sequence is TGTGCCAGCAGCTTCTTCGGAGGGGGAGGCGCCTACAATGAGCAGTTCTTC. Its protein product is CASSFFGGGGAYNEQFF.

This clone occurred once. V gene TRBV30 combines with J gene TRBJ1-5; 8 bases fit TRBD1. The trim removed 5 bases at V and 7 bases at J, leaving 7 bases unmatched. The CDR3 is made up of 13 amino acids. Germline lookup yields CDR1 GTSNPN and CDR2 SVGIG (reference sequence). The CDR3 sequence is CAWDRGMGQPQHF. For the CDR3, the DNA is TGTGCCTGGGACAGGGGAATGGGGCAGCCCCAGCATTTT.

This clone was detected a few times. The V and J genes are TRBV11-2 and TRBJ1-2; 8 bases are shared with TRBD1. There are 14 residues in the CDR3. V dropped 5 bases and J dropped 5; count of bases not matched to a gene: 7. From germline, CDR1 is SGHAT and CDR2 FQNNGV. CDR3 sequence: CASSPGQVEYGYTF. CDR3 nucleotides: TGTGCCAGCAGCCCGGGACAGGTCGAGTATGGCTACACCTTC. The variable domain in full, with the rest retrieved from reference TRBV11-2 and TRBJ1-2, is EAGVAQSPRYKIIEKRQSVAFWCNPISGHATLYWYQQILGQGPKLLIQFQNNGVVDDSQLPKDRFSAERLKGVDSTLKIQPAKLEDSAVYLCASSPGQVEYGYTFGSGTRLTVV.

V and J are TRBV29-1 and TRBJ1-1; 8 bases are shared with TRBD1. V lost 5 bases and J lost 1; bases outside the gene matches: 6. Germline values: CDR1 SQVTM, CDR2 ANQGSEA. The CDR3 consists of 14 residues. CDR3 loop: CSVRPGQGNTEAFF. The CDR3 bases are TGCAGCGTTCGCCCAGGACAGGGGAACACTGAAGCTTTCTTT.

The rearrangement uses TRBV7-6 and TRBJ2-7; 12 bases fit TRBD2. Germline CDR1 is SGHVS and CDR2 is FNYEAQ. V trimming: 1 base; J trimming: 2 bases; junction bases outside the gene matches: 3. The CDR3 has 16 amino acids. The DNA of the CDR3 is TGTGCCAGCAGCTTAGGGACTAGCGGGATGGCCTACGAGCAGTACTTC. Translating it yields CASSLGTSGMAYEQYF.

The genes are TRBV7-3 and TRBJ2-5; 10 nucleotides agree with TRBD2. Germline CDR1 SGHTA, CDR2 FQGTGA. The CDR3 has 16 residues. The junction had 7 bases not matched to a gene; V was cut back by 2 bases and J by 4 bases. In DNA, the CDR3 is TGTGCCAGCAGCTTAGCTAGCGGGAGAGTAGGAGAGACCCAGTACTTC. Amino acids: CASSLASGRVGETQYF.

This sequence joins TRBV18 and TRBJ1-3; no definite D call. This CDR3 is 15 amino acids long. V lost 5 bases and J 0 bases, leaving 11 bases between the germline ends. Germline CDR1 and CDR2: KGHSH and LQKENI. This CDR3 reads CASSGELSSGNTIYF. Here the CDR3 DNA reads TGTGCCAGCTCAGGGGAACTAAGCTCTGGAAACACCATATATTTT.

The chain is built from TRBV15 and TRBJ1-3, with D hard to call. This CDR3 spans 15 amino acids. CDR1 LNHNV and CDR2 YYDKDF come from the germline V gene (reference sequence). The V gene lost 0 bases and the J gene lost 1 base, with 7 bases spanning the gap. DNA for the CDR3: TGTGCCACCAGCAGAGATATGGGTTCTGGAAACACCATATATTTT. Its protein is CATSRDMGSGNTIYF.

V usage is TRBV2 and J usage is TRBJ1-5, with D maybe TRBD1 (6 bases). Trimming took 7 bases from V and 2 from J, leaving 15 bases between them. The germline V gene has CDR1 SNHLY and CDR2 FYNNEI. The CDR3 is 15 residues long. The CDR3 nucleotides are TGTGCCAGCAACAGGGATTTCGGAGGCAATCAGCCCCAGCATTTT. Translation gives CASNRDFGGNQPQHF.

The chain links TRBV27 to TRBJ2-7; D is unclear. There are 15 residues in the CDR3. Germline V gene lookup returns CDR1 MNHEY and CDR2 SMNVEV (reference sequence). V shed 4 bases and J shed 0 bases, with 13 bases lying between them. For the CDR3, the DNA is TGTGCCAGCAGTTATGGTAGCCGCCTCTCCTACGAGCAGTACTTC. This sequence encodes CASSYGSRLSYEQYF.

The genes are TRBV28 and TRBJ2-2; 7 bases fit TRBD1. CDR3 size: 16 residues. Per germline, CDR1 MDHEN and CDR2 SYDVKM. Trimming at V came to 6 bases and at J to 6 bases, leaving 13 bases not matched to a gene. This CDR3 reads CASSPLDRVGSGELFF. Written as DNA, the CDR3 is TGTGCCAGCAGCCCCCTCGACAGGGTGGGATCCGGGGAGCTGTTTTTT.

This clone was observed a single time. The CDR3 protein is CATSRDVRGGEQFF. In nucleotides, the CDR3 is TGTGCCACCAGCAGAGATGTGAGGGGAGGTGAGCAGTTCTTC. The V gene is TRBV15, the J gene TRBJ2-1; D is possibly TRBD2 (6 bases). The CDR3 sequence is 14 residues long. V shed 0 bases and J shed 9 bases, with 12 bases lying between them. CDR1 is LNHNV and CDR2 is YYDKDF in the germline V gene (reference sequence).